The 20 T cell receptor beta chains given below trace back to one sample, sequenced in a study of CD8 T cells in Susac syndrome. RNA, at about 0.45 to 1 ug, was reverse transcribed with random hexamers. Via MiXCR, TCRdb re-called the immunoSEQ multiplex PCR reads, giving one row per CDR3 protein. Altogether some 400,000 distinct CDR3 sequences are present, approximately 85% being singletons, with the ten largest covering 0.09% to 0.15%. What was sequenced was CD8+ T cells from PBMCs. These receptors all stem from a human donor with multiple sclerosis.

The gene calls are TRBV5-6 and TRBJ1-1; D gene uncertain. CDR3 length equals 14 residues. Deletions cut 4 bases from V and 3 bases from J, with 13 bases between. Per germline, CDR1 SGHDT and CDR2 YYEEEE. Written as DNA, the CDR3 is TGTGCCAGCAGCCCTATGGGTGTCGACACTGAAGCTTTCTTT. Its protein product is CASSPMGVDTEAFF.

The chain recombines TRBV5-1 with TRBJ1-2; 8 nucleotides agree with TRBD1. The CDR3 runs 13 residues. CDR1 is SGHRS, CDR2 YFSETQ, per germline. The junction had 7 bases not matched to a gene; V was cut back by 5 bases and J by 7 bases. The CDR3 sequence is CASSWTGMRGYTF. For the CDR3, the DNA is TGCGCCAGCAGTTGGACAGGGATGCGTGGCTACACCTTC.

This chain joins TRBV6-2 or TRBV6-3 and TRBJ1-1; tentative D call: TRBD1 (5 bases). V shed 4 bases and J shed 5 bases, with 14 bases lying between them. This CDR3 is built from 14 residues. Germline V gene lookup returns CDR1 MNHEY and CDR2 SVGEGT. CDR3 amino acids: CASSFDLGATEAFF. The CDR3 DNA is TGTGCCAGCAGTTTCGACCTTGGGGCAACTGAAGCTTTCTTT.

This chain joins TRBV10-2 and TRBJ2-7, with D perhaps matching TRBD2 (6 bases). The CDR3 is made up of 12 amino acids. V lost 8 bases and J lost 1, with 9 bases in between. In germline, CDR1 is WSHSY, CDR2 SAAADI. The CDR3 bases are TGCGCCAGCGGGGGGAGATCCTACGAGCAGTACTTC. Its protein product is CASGGRSYEQYF.

The chain is built from TRBV4-1 and TRBJ2-1; D gene unclear. The CDR3 covers 13 residues. CDR1 is MGHRA, CDR2 YSYEKL, per germline. Trimming took 3 bases from V and 5 from J, leaving 8 bases between them. CDR3 bases: TGCGCCAGCAGCCACCCTGGGGACAATGAGCAGTTCTTC. It yields the protein CASSHPGDNEQFF.

The V gene is TRBV28, the J gene TRBJ2-3; a possible D gene is TRBD2 (6 bases). The CDR3 is 15 residues long. The germline V and J ends were trimmed by 2 bases and 3 bases, with 12 bases remaining between them. Germline V CDR1 and CDR2: MDHEN, SYDVKM. This CDR3 is CASSLISSGTDTQYF. Here the CDR3 DNA reads TGTGCCAGCAGTTTAATTTCGAGCGGGACAGATACGCAGTATTTT.

V is TRBV2 and J is TRBJ2-3; TRBD2 is a possible D gene (5 bases). This CDR3 comprises 16 residues. V lost 4 bases to trimming and J lost 0 bases, with 14 bases between them. The germline V gene encodes CDR1 SNHLY and CDR2 FYNNEI. The CDR3 reads CASSGRTSSSTDTQYF. CDR3 sequence (DNA): TGTGCCAGCAGTGGTCGGACTTCCTCTAGCACAGATACGCAGTATTTT.

The chain recombines TRBV20-1 with TRBJ2-7; D remains unclear. Deletions cut 3 bases from V and 3 bases from J, with 6 bases between. Germline assignment: CDR1 DFQATT and CDR2 SNEGSKA (reference sequence). The CDR3 loop spans 11 amino acids. The CDR3 DNA reads TGCAGTGCTAGCGGAGTCTACGAGCAGTACTTC. It translates to CSASGVYEQYF.

The chain couples TRBV9 to TRBJ2-7, with TRBD1 matching 9 bases. The germline V gene encodes CDR1 SGDLS and CDR2 YYNGEE. V shed 3 bases and J 0 bases; nucleotides not matched to a gene: 7. The CDR3 consists of 16 residues. CDR3 coding DNA: TGTGCCAGCAGCGGAACGCCGGGACAGGGCTCCTACGAGCAGTACTTC. It translates to CASSGTPGQGSYEQYF.

The rearrangement links TRBV15 to TRBJ2-7, with D perhaps TRBD1 (6 bases). The CDR3 runs to 12 residues. Trimming pared 1 base from V and 6 bases from J, leaving 7 bases between. Germline V CDR1 and CDR2: LNHNV, YYDKDF (reference sequence). CDR3 protein: CATSRGQAEQYF. The CDR3 bases are TGTGCCACCAGCAGAGGACAGGCCGAGCAGTACTTC. The full variable domain, completed using reference TRBV15 and TRBJ2-7, is DAMVIQNPRYQVTQFGKPVTLSCSQTLNHNVMYWYQQKSSQAPKLLFHYYDKDFNNEADTPDNFQSRRPNTSFCFLDIRSPGLGDTAMYLCATSRGQAEQYFGPGTRLTVT.

V usage is TRBV12-3 or TRBV12-4 and J usage is TRBJ2-3; 7 bases line up with TRBD2. Losses at the gene ends were 3 bases for V and 6 bases for J; bases not matched to a gene: 18. The CDR3 sequence is 18 residues long. CDR3 bases: TGTGCCAGCAGTTTCCCCCCTACTAGCGATGATCTATGGGATACGCAGTATTTT. The encoded protein is CASSFPPTSDDLWDTQYF.

The chain employs TRBV4-1 and TRBJ1-2; maybe TRBD1 (5 bases). The CDR3 consists of 15 residues. V gave up 0 bases and J gave up 4 bases, with 12 bases separating them. Germline assignment: CDR1 MGHRA and CDR2 YSYEKL. CDR3 DNA sequence: TGCGCCAGCAGCCAAGATTTAGGGGATTCCTATGGCTACACCTTC. Its translation: CASSQDLGDSYGYTF.

This clonotype was seen more than once but under ten times. The junction and the germline gene differ at one end; a read error may be behind it. This chain uses TRBV7-9 with TRBJ2-2; tentative D call: TRBD2 (6 bases). The CDR3 is made up of 13 amino acids. The germline CDR1 and CDR2 sequences are SEHNR and FQNEAQ (reference sequence). CDR3 region: CASSLADTGELFF. The CDR3 coding sequence is TGTGCCAGCAGTTTAGCGGACACCGGGGAGCTGTTTTTT.

The chain joins TRBV3-1 to TRBJ2-1; 7 bases line up with TRBD2. The CDR3 extends over 17 amino acids. Germline V gene data show CDR1 as LGHDT and CDR2 as YNNKEL (reference sequence). Trimming cost V 0 bases and J 7 bases; bases outside gene matches: 12. The CDR3, as DNA: TGTGCCAGCAGCCAAGAGGGGCTAGCGGAGGCCTTGAATGAGCAGTTCTTC. Encoded protein: CASSQEGLAEALNEQFF.

The chain has TRBV10-3 and TRBJ2-5; 7 positions agree with TRBD2. The CDR3 has 13 amino acids. The junction had 8 bases not matched to a gene; V was cut back by 11 bases and J by 2 bases. The germline CDR1 and CDR2 sequences are ENHRY and SYGVKD. The CDR3, as DNA: TGTGCCTCGCGAAGCGGGGCGCAAGAGACCCAGTACTTC. Its protein product is CASRSGAQETQYF.

V and J are TRBV14 and TRBJ2-1, with D unclear. The V and J ends lost 1 base and 8 bases respectively, with 9 bases between them. This CDR3 has 13 residues. Looked up from germline, CDR1 is SGHDN and CDR2 is FVKESK. CDR3 loop: CASSQAPTYEQFF. The CDR3 DNA reads TGTGCCAGCAGCCAAGCTCCGACATATGAGCAGTTCTTC.

V is TRBV29-1 and J is TRBJ2-1, with 10 nucleotides matching TRBD2. CDR3 length: 16 residues. V shed 4 bases and J 1 base; nucleotides not matched to a gene: 7. Germline V gene lookup returns CDR1 SQVTM and CDR2 ANQGSEA. Written as DNA, the CDR3 is TGCAGCGTTGTAAGCGGGAGGGATCTTTCCTACAATGAGCAGTTCTTC. The encoded protein is CSVVSGRDLSYNEQFF.

The V call is TRBV10-3, the J call TRBJ2-3; D unresolved. This CDR3 has 15 residues. Germline loops: CDR1 ENHRY, CDR2 SYGVKD. V was cut by 0 bases and J by 1 base, with 8 bases left in between. The CDR3 loop reads CAISESSGGTDTQYF. The CDR3 DNA is TGTGCCATCAGTGAGTCTTCTGGGGGCACAGATACGCAGTATTTT.

The rearrangement uses TRBV27 and TRBJ1-2, with D possibly matching TRBD1 (6 bases). Trimming took 0 bases from V and 3 from J, leaving 14 bases between them. From germline, CDR1 is MNHEY and CDR2 SMNVEV (reference sequence). The CDR3 sequence is 16 residues long. This chain's CDR3 is CASSLSRSTGHYGYTF. CDR3 nucleotides: TGTGCCAGCAGTTTATCCCGGAGTACAGGGCACTATGGCTACACCTTC.

The chain joins TRBV7-9 to TRBJ2-3; 7 bases map to TRBD2. The V segment lost 5 bases and the J segment 0 bases; nucleotides outside the gene matches: 14. Germline CDR1 SEHNR, CDR2 FQNEAQ (reference sequence). This CDR3 spans 18 amino acids. DNA for the CDR3: TGTGCCAGCAGCCTACCTCTCGCGGGAGCATTGAGCACAGATACGCAGTATTTT. This codes for CASSLPLAGALSTDTQYF.